These 26 T cell receptor beta chains were all obtained from the same sample, sequenced in a study of blood T cell repertoires in COVID-19 (dated by TCRdb to the early 2020s). The library was prepared using the immunoSEQ multiplex PCR assay. In its TCRdb copy, this immuneACCESS table keeps in-frame sequences only and misses some clones. Where compared with another copy, unresolved V genes explain less than half of these, and the others have no known cause. In this sample the table shows approximately 200,000 clones, around 87% of which occur a single time. The biggest ten clones account for approximately 7.2% of the sample. The sequencing input was PBMCs or T cells enriched from blood (not recorded which). The receptors shown here come from a man younger than 45 in a cohort exposed to, infected with or recovered from COVID-19 (not recorded which).

This chain joins TRBV24-1 and TRBJ2-5; D is undetermined. Germline V gene sequence: CDR1 KGHDR, CDR2 SFDVKD. The V end lost 2 bases, the J end lost 7 bases, and 10 bases lay between the germline ends. The CDR3 runs to 13 residues. CDR3 coding DNA: TGTGCCACCAGTGATTACTTGGAGAGGACCCAGTACTTC. Protein sequence: CATSDYLERTQYF.

The chain carries TRBV27 and TRBJ2-7; 9 bases map to TRBD2. Germline V lookup: CDR1 MNHEY, CDR2 SMNVEV (reference sequence). Unmatched junction bases numbered 5, after V lost 2 bases and J lost 6 bases. This CDR3 has 14 residues. CDR3 bases: TGTGCCAGCAGTTTACAAGCGGGAGGAAGCGAGCAGTACTTC. It encodes CASSLQAGGSEQYF.

V and J are TRBV6-1 and TRBJ1-6; D is perhaps TRBD1 (5 bases). Trimming removed 2 bases from V and 7 bases from J, with 12 bases in between. This CDR3 comprises 15 residues. The V gene's germline CDR1 is MNHNS and CDR2 SASEGT. CDR3 region: CASSEWEGQNSPLHF. The CDR3 DNA reads as TGTGCCAGCAGTGAATGGGAGGGGCAAAATTCACCCCTCCACTTT.

The chain couples TRBV7-2 to TRBJ1-4; D is possibly TRBD1 (5 bases). V lost 5 bases and J 5 bases, leaving 18 bases between the germline ends. Germline CDR1 and CDR2: SGHTA and FQGNSA. The CDR3 has 16 residues. CDR3 coding DNA: TGTGCCAGCAGCCAATCACGGGGGTCCCCGAATGAAAAACTGTTTTTT. Protein: CASSQSRGSPNEKLFF.

This sequence joins TRBV19 and TRBJ2-1, with D possibly TRBD1 on 6 matching bases. With 3 bases removed from V and 8 bases from J, the gap between germline ends came to 17 bases. The germline gives CDR1 LNHDA, CDR2 SQIVND (reference sequence). This CDR3 spans 15 amino acids. The DNA for the CDR3 is TGTGCCAGTAGTATCTCCAGGGGTCGGACAGATGAGCAGTTCTTC. Its translation: CASSISRGRTDEQFF.

V usage is TRBV15 and J usage is TRBJ2-7, with TRBD2 as a possible D gene (6 bases). CDR1 is LNHNV, CDR2 YYDKDF, per germline (reference sequence). The germline V and J ends were trimmed by 3 bases and 5 bases, with 11 bases remaining between them. The CDR3 totals 13 residues. The CDR3 loop is CATSSRREHEQYF. CDR3 nucleotides: TGTGCCACCAGCAGTAGGAGGGAGCACGAGCAGTACTTC.

This chain joins TRBV29-1 and TRBJ2-3, with D possibly TRBD1 on 5 matching bases. The CDR3 length is 11 residues. V was trimmed by 3 bases and J by 4 bases, leaving 5 bases between them. CDR1 and CDR2 (germline): SQVTM, ANQGSEA. For the CDR3, the DNA is TGCAGCGTTGACAGGGCAGATACGCAGTATTTT. Translating gives CSVDRADTQYF.

The chain joins TRBV7-9 to TRBJ2-5, with D hard to call. V was shortened by 1 base and J by 7 bases, with 16 bases between the two germline ends. CDR3 length: 15 residues. Germline assignment: CDR1 SEHNR and CDR2 FQNEAQ (reference sequence). The CDR3 DNA sequence: TGTGCCAGCAGCTTAGAAGTTGGGCAGAGTGGGACCCAGTACTTC. Residues: CASSLEVGQSGTQYF. Variable domain in full (rest from reference TRBV7-9 and TRBJ2-5): DTGVSQNPRHKITKRGQNVTFRCDPISEHNRLYWYRQTLGQGPEFLTYFQNEAQLEKSRLLSDRFSAERPKGSFSTLEIQRTEQGDSAMYLCASSLEVGQSGTQYFGPGTRLLVL.

This rearrangement joins TRBV28 to TRBJ2-7; 9 positions match TRBD1. CDR3 length: 14 residues. Looked up from germline, CDR1 is MDHEN and CDR2 is SYDVKM. The junction had 6 bases not matched to a gene; V was cut back by 6 bases and J by 3 bases. The CDR3 DNA sequence: TGTGCCAGCAGATCCGGGACAGGGTTCTACGAGCAGTACTTC. Translating gives CASRSGTGFYEQYF.

The chain combines TRBV6-2 or TRBV6-3 with TRBJ2-7; TRBD1 matches 7 bases. The CDR3 is 15 amino acids. Germline V gene sequence: CDR1 MNHEY, CDR2 SVGEGT. V was clipped by 6 bases and J by 0 bases; unmatched bases: 8. The CDR3 reads CASRYLRDSSYEQYF. Written as DNA, the CDR3 is TGTGCCAGCAGGTACCTCCGGGACAGCTCCTACGAGCAGTACTTC.

The rearrangement joins TRBV15 to TRBJ2-7; TRBD2 aligns across 10 bases. The V gene end was trimmed by 1 base and the J gene end by 5 bases; junction bases not matched to a gene: 14. Germline V gene data show CDR1 as LNHNV and CDR2 as YYDKDF (reference sequence). The CDR3 length is 18 residues. The CDR3 reads CATSRGLISGRAGDEQYF. The CDR3 coding sequence is TGTGCCACCAGCAGAGGACTTATCAGCGGGAGGGCCGGGGACGAGCAGTACTTC.

The V and J genes are TRBV28 and TRBJ2-7, with a weak D call TRBD2 (6 bases). The CDR3 runs 12 residues. Germline V gives CDR1 MDHEN, CDR2 SYDVKM. The ends were cut back, 6 bases at V and 6 bases at J, with 12 bases in the middle. The CDR3 is CASRYPAGEQYF. DNA of the CDR3: TGTGCCAGCAGATACCCAGCGGGCGAGCAGTACTTC.

V usage is TRBV6-5 and J usage is TRBJ1-4, with a possible D match to TRBD1 (5 bases). Germline assignment: CDR1 MNHEY and CDR2 SVGAGI. CDR3 length: 14 residues. Deletions cut 0 bases from V and 8 bases from J, with 10 bases between. The CDR3 sequence is CASSYSGGGEKLFF. CDR3 DNA sequence: TGTGCCAGCAGTTACTCGGGGGGTGGGGAAAAACTGTTTTTT.

J is TRBJ2-6 and V is TRBV19; D ambiguous. Germline V gene lookup returns CDR1 LNHDA and CDR2 SQIVND (reference sequence). The CDR3 contains 16 residues. Trimming stripped 4 bases from V and 0 bases from J, with 10 bases between. CDR3 protein: CASSNPRTSGANVLTF. CDR3 nucleotides: TGTGCCAGTAGTAATCCGAGAACCTCTGGGGCCAACGTCCTGACTTTC.

J is TRBJ2-7 and V is TRBV5-1, with 10 bases aligning to TRBD1. This CDR3 is 13 amino acids long. V lost 6 bases and J lost 2; bases outside the gene matches: 2. The germline gives CDR1 SGHRS, CDR2 YFSETQ. In DNA form, the CDR3 reads TGCGCCAGCACAGGACAGGGGGCCTACGAGCAGTACTTC. Its protein product is CASTGQGAYEQYF.

This clone was picked up a small number of times. The rearrangement joins TRBV9 to TRBJ1-6; D remains unclear. Germline lookup yields CDR1 SGDLS and CDR2 YYNGEE. The V end was cut by 2 bases, the J end by 9 bases, with 6 bases between. The CDR3 is made up of 12 amino acids. The CDR3 here is CASSVGGSPLHF. CDR3 sequence (DNA): TGTGCCAGCAGCGTGGGAGGTTCACCCCTCCACTTT.

The chain employs TRBV27 and TRBJ2-7; possible D gene TRBD2, 6 bases. Germline V lookup: CDR1 MNHEY, CDR2 SMNVEV (reference sequence). This CDR3 region has 14 residues. Trimming took off 3 bases at V and 9 bases at J, with 18 bases between the two ends. The CDR3 DNA reads TGTGCCAGCAGTTTCGCTAGACCCACTAGCTCGCAGTACTTC. Amino acids: CASSFARPTSSQYF.

The J gene is TRBJ2-1, the V gene TRBV4-3; D call uncertain. The CDR3 totals 15 residues. CDR1 LGHNA and CDR2 YSLEER come from the germline V gene. The V and J ends lost 1 base and 6 bases respectively, with 13 bases between them. The CDR3: CASSQAHQAPNEQFF. CDR3 bases: TGCGCCAGCAGCCAAGCCCACCAGGCACCCAATGAGCAGTTCTTC.

The chain recombines TRBV5-1 with TRBJ1-6, with TRBD1 matching over 10 bases. The V and J ends lost 3 bases and 10 bases, in that order; junction bases with no gene match: 10. Germline-derived CDR1 and CDR2 are SGHRS and YFSETQ. The CDR3 runs 16 residues. In DNA, the CDR3 is TGCGCCAGCAGCTGGGGGCCGGACAGGGGGAACTCACCCCTCCACTTT. It translates to CASSWGPDRGNSPLHF. The full variable domain, its missing parts supplied by reference TRBV5-1 and TRBJ1-6, is KAGVTQTPRYLIKTRGQQVTLSCSPISGHRSVSWYQQTPGQGLQFLFEYFSETQRNKGNFPGRFSGRQFSNSRSEMNVSTLELGDSALYLCASSWGPDRGNSPLHFGNGTRLTVT.

V gene TRBV21-1 combines with J gene TRBJ2-7; the table's D call, TRBD1, was not checked against the DNA. TRBV21-1 is listed as a pseudogene. The CDR3 covers 15 residues. The CDR3 nucleotides read TGTGCCAGCATCCGTACAGGGAATCTCTCCTACGAGCAGTACTTC. This gives the protein CASIRTGNLSYEQYF.

The chain combines TRBV3-1 (or the pseudogene TRBV3-2) with TRBJ2-3, with TRBD2 identical over 8 bases. Unmatched junction bases numbered 9, after V lost 2 bases and J lost 2 bases. The CDR3 extends over 17 amino acids. Germline V lookup: CDR1 LGHDT, CDR2 YNNKEL (reference sequence). The CDR3 sequence: CASSQKGGLENTDTQYF. The CDR3 DNA reads as TGTGCCAGCAGCCAAAAAGGGGGACTAGAAAACACAGATACGCAGTATTTT.

This clone was recorded only once. CDR3 sequence: CASSFYRGSTNEKLFF. The DNA for the CDR3 is TGTGCCAGCAGTTTCTACAGGGGTAGTACTAATGAAAAACTGTTTTTT. The chain recombines TRBV28 with TRBJ1-4, with TRBD1 matching over 7 bases. The CDR3 is 16 residues long. The V segment lost 3 bases and the J segment 2 bases; nucleotides outside the gene matches: 6. Germline lookup yields CDR1 MDHEN and CDR2 SYDVKM.

This chain links TRBV4-1 with TRBJ1-3, with no clear D. Germline V gene lookup returns CDR1 MGHRA and CDR2 YSYEKL. The CDR3 loop spans 17 amino acids. V lost 0 bases and J 0 bases, leaving 12 bases between the germline ends. The DNA for the CDR3 is TGCGCCAGCAGCCAAGATCCACCCTCGAGCTCTGGAAACACCATATATTTT. Amino acid sequence: CASSQDPPSSSGNTIYF.

This clone was seen a single time. This chain connects TRBV9 to TRBJ1-1, with 9 positions matching TRBD1. Germline assignment: CDR1 SGDLS and CDR2 YYNGEE. The ends lost 4 bases at V and 4 bases at J; junction bases unmatched: 8. The CDR3 sequence is 15 residues long. The CDR3 nucleotides read TGTGCCAGCAGCCCCCAACAGGGGGCTGGCACTGAAGCTTTCTTT. Translation gives CASSPQQGAGTEAFF.

Of note for this clone: Other DNA sequences within the sample encode an identical CDR3. This chain uses TRBV3-1 (or the pseudogene TRBV3-2) with TRBJ2-3, with 10 positions matching TRBD2. This CDR3 region has 13 residues. After removal of 4 bases from V and 8 bases from J, the junction contained 3 bases not matched to a gene. The V gene's germline CDR1 is LGHDT and CDR2 YNNKEL (reference sequence). The CDR3 DNA reads TGTGCCAGCAGCCTTACTAGCGGGACTACGCAGTATTTT. Amino acid sequence: CASSLTSGTTQYF.

V gene TRBV5-4 combines with J gene TRBJ2-1; 8 bases fit TRBD1. The CDR3 contains 17 residues. The germline V gene encodes CDR1 SGHNT and CDR2 YYREEE (reference sequence). V lost 4 bases to trimming and J lost 1 base; unmatched junction nucleotides: 10. The CDR3 region has the DNA TGTGCCAGCAGCCGGAACAGGGGGAGGTTGTCCTACAATGAGCAGTTCTTC. Residues: CASSRNRGRLSYNEQFF. The whole variable domain, filled in from reference TRBV5-4 and TRBJ2-1, reads ETGVTQSPTHLIKTRGQQVTLRCSSQSGHNTVSWYQQALGQGPQFIFQYYREEENGRGNFPPRFSGLQFPNYSSELNVNALELDDSALYLCASSRNRGRLSYNEQFFGPGTRLTVL.